This TCR beta chain was identified during a study of response to subunit inactivated influenza vaccine. The germline gives CDR1 MNHNS, CDR2 SASEGT. The CDR3 is 16 residues long, counting both termini. Using its own MiXCR run on the RT-PCR reads, TCRdb lists one record per CDR3 protein. The sample records roughly 790,000 distinct CDR3 sequences, approximately 21% being singletons. This clonotype was observed a handful of times. The antigen remains unidentified. It is unclear where the CDR3 begins or ends on the DNA, so no DNA is shown, and the CDR3 is as TCRdb lists it. The study, taken as a whole, reports: Authors suggested each seasonal flu vaccination may recruit only limited numbers of new T cells.

The TCR originated in a man aged 50 to 59 who received an inactivated influenza vaccine. The sequencing used PBMCs from blood, collected roughly 5 days after vaccination. The chain links TRBV6-1 to TRBJ2-5; TRBD2 is taken as the D call from the table, unchecked against the DNA. CDR3 region: CASSTWGSGSPSSLYF.